What follows are 8 T cell receptor beta chains derived from one specimen sequenced in a study of blood T cell repertoires in COVID-19. Some clones are missing from TCRdb's copy, which holds only in-frame ones; the method was immunoSEQ multiplex PCR. The sample lists approximately 310,000 clones; 80% to 90% were seen once. The sequencing input was PBMCs or T cells enriched from blood (not recorded which). These receptors came from a man aged 25 to 40 who had recovered from COVID-19.

This chain joins TRBV4-2 and TRBJ2-3; 8 nucleotides match TRBD1. Germline V gene data show CDR1 as LGHNA and CDR2 as YNFKEQ. After removal of 4 bases from V and 0 bases from J, the junction contained 9 bases not matched to a gene. CDR3 length: 17 amino acids. In DNA form, the CDR3 reads TGTGCCAGCAGCCGAAAAAACGGGACAGGTAGCACAGATACGCAGTATTTT. Its translation is CASSRKNGTGSTDTQYF.

V is TRBV7-9 and J is TRBJ1-1; tentative D call: TRBD1 (6 bases). V was shortened by 5 bases and J by 7 bases, with 17 bases between the two germline ends. The CDR3 loop spans 14 amino acids. Looked up from germline, CDR1 is SEHNR and CDR2 is FQNEAQ (reference sequence). The CDR3 reads CASSVGQLRNEAFF. Written as DNA, the CDR3 is TGTGCCAGCAGCGTAGGACAGTTACGTAATGAAGCTTTCTTT.

The rearrangement uses TRBV19 and TRBJ2-2; D remains unclear. CDR1 is LNHDA, CDR2 SQIVND, per germline (reference sequence). The CDR3 contains 14 residues. The V gene lost 0 bases and the J gene lost 6 bases, with 8 bases spanning the gap. CDR3 loop: CASSIDLESGELFF. The CDR3 nucleotides read TGTGCCAGTAGTATAGATCTCGAGTCCGGGGAGCTGTTTTTT.

The chain joins TRBV19 to TRBJ1-1; 8 positions match TRBD1. Looked up from germline, CDR1 is LNHDA and CDR2 is SQIVND (reference sequence). Unmatched junction bases numbered 8, after V lost 8 bases and J lost 0 bases. The CDR3 is 15 residues long. CDR3 coding DNA: TGTGCCAGTTCTCTCGCAGGGGGCATGAACACTGAAGCTTTCTTT. It yields the protein CASSLAGGMNTEAFF.

The chain recombines TRBV10-3 with TRBJ1-2; no clear D gene. This CDR3 region has 14 residues. V lost 6 bases, J lost 4 bases, and 15 bases lay in between. The V gene's germline CDR1 is ENHRY and CDR2 SYGVKD. The CDR3 coding sequence is TGTGCCATCAGCGAAGAGCCGAGTAGCTATGGCTACACCTTC. Translation: CAISEEPSSYGYTF.

The chain joins TRBV19 to TRBJ1-5; perhaps TRBD1 as D (6 bases). V was clipped by 6 bases and J by 3 bases, with 18 bases between them. The CDR3 contains 16 residues. Per the germline V gene, CDR1 is LNHDA and CDR2 is SQIVND (reference sequence). Here the CDR3 reads CASREKQGKYNQPQHF. The DNA of the CDR3 is TGTGCCAGTAGGGAGAAACAGGGTAAATACAATCAGCCCCAGCATTTT.

In its sample, this clone was seen once. V and J are TRBV11-2 and TRBJ2-7; the D gene is possibly TRBD1 (5 bases). Trimming cost V 2 bases and J 3 bases, with 8 bases left between them. Germline-derived CDR1 and CDR2 are SGHAT and FQNNGV. This CDR3 is built from 13 residues. As DNA, the CDR3 is TGTGCCAGCAGCTTAACAGGACGCTACGAGCAGTACTTC. It specifies CASSLTGRYEQYF.

The J gene is TRBJ2-3, the V gene TRBV2; D gene uncertain. Trimming took 8 bases from V and 1 from J, leaving 10 bases between them. The CDR3 has 13 residues. CDR1 and CDR2 from the germline V gene are SNHLY and FYNNEI. CDR3 coding DNA: TGTGCCAGCGCGGTCCTGGGCACAGATACGCAGTATTTT. Protein: CASAVLGTDTQYF.